This T cell receptor beta chain originates from a study of cytomegalovirus exposure and HLA in healthy donors. Findings of the study overall: There were 150 to 200 TCR beta chains listed as cytomegalovirus-associated.

In regard to this clone: Its specificity is unknown.

Sequenced by immunoSEQ multiplex PCR; TCRdb stores in-frame clones only, minus some. The sample consists of 250,000 to 400,000 clones, nearly 90% of them appearing once. CDR3 size: 14 residues. CDR1 is LGHNA and CDR2 is YSLEER in the germline V gene. Trimming pared 1 base from V and 4 bases from J, leaving 9 bases between. This chain joins TRBV4-3 and TRBJ2-3, with D perhaps matching TRBD1 (6 bases). What was sequenced was PBMCs. This TCR derives from a man aged 25 to 40 in good health and CMV-seronegative. DNA for the CDR3: TGCGCCAGCAGCCAAGGGGGGCAGGCAGATACGCAGTATTTT. This translates into CASSQGGQADTQYF.